This T cell receptor beta chain was sequenced during a study of T cell repertoires in cytomegalovirus infection. TCRdb fed the reads into MiXCR, producing one record per CDR3 protein. The table lists around 210,000 distinct CDR3 sequences, roughly 6.5% of them singletons. J gave up 3 bases and V 5 bases, and 12 bases lay outside the gene matches. CDR1 and CDR2 from the germline V gene are SGHTA and FQGNSA. This CDR3 has 17 amino acids. This clonotype was seen at least ten times. This receptor was identified in a human donor in good health (CMV status not recorded). Some clones in this sample may be carry-over from other donors' samples. This chain connects TRBV7-2 to TRBJ2-1; 8 nucleotides align to TRBD1. Sequencing used PBMCs. For the CDR3, the DNA is TGTGCCAGCAGCCCCCTTCCGGACAGGGTAAACTACAATGAGCAGTTCTTC. It is translated as CASSPLPDRVNYNEQFF.